Each of the 24 T cell receptor beta chains below was sequenced from the same sample in a study of blood T cell repertoires in COVID-19. Method: immunoSEQ multiplex PCR; TCRdb's copy keeps in-frame clones and lacks some. Of just over 250,000 clones in the sample, around 80% were seen once. Sequenced input: PBMCs or T cells enriched from blood (not recorded which). These receptors were taken from a young man with acute COVID-19.

The gene calls are TRBV7-9 and TRBJ2-3; 14 bases map to TRBD2. Germline V CDR1 and CDR2: SEHNR, FQNEAQ (reference sequence). The CDR3 runs 18 residues. V shed 8 bases and J 0 bases; nucleotides not matched to a gene: 10. In DNA form, the CDR3 reads TGTGCCAGCGGATCGACTAGCGGGGGGGCAATTAGCACAGATACGCAGTATTTT. Translated: CASGSTSGGAISTDTQYF.

The chain employs TRBV13 and TRBJ1-2; 7 nucleotides match TRBD1. Germline values: CDR1 PRHDT, CDR2 FYEKMQ (reference sequence). The CDR3 length is 14 residues. The V and J ends lost 2 bases and 5 bases, in that order; junction bases with no gene match: 5. The chain's CDR3 is CASSLMPGGYGYTF. The CDR3 region has the DNA TGTGCCAGCAGCTTAATGCCAGGGGGATATGGCTACACCTTC.

The V call is TRBV6-5, the J call TRBJ2-3, with D perhaps TRBD1 (6 bases). The CDR3 is made up of 14 amino acids. The germline V gene encodes CDR1 MNHEY and CDR2 SVGAGI. V lost 6 bases, J lost 4 bases, and 14 bases lay in between. The CDR3: CASSPRPGADTQYF. In nucleotides, the CDR3 is TGTGCCAGCAGCCCCAGGCCAGGGGCAGATACGCAGTATTTT.

The chain couples TRBV5-1 to TRBJ1-1; the match to TRBD1 covers 8 bases. In germline, CDR1 is SGHRS, CDR2 YFSETQ. The CDR3 has 16 amino acids. Trimming cost V 4 bases and J 5 bases; bases outside gene matches: 13. CDR3 coding DNA: TGCGCCAGCAGCCCCCCCTCACAGGGGGTGGGTACTGAAGCTTTCTTT. This gives the protein CASSPPSQGVGTEAFF.

This clone was counted between two and nine times. This chain uses TRBV9 with TRBJ2-1; D is perhaps TRBD1 (5 bases). The CDR3 loop spans 13 amino acids. Germline V gene sequence: CDR1 SGDLS, CDR2 YYNGEE. The ends were cut back, 3 bases at V and 7 bases at J, with 11 bases in the middle. The CDR3 here is CASSEGFRNEQFF. The CDR3 nucleotides read TGTGCCAGCAGCGAGGGGTTTAGGAATGAGCAGTTCTTC.

This clone has only one observation. The CDR3 DNA follows: TGTGCCAGCAGCCGACAGGAAACTCAGCCCCAGCATTTT. Protein: CASSRQETQPQHF. The chain uses TRBV7-8 and TRBJ1-5; weak D call: TRBD1 (6 bases). Germline CDR1 SGHVS, CDR2 FQNEAQ. The length of the CDR3 is 13 residues. The V end was cut by 5 bases, the J end by 6 bases, with 11 bases between.

This clone occurred many times. The chain couples TRBV9 to TRBJ1-4; no firm D call. The CDR3 is 13 amino acids. Germline lookup yields CDR1 SGDLS and CDR2 YYNGEE. Trimming pared 3 bases from V and 10 bases from J, leaving 13 bases between. CDR3 region: CASSAGSPGKLFF. The CDR3 DNA is TGTGCCAGCAGCGCCGGGTCCCCTGGAAAACTGTTTTTT.

There are many counts of this clone. J is TRBJ1-4 and V is TRBV9; a possible D gene is TRBD1 (5 bases). The length of the CDR3 is 14 residues. CDR1 and CDR2 (germline): SGDLS, YYNGEE. Trimming stripped 3 bases from V and 10 bases from J, with 16 bases between. Here the CDR3 DNA reads TGTGCCAGCAGCGAACAGGCGGCGGAAGGAAAACTGTTTTTT. The encoded protein is CASSEQAAEGKLFF.

The genes are TRBV14 and TRBJ2-1; maybe TRBD2 (6 bases). V was cut by 0 bases and J by 12 bases, with 15 bases left in between. Germline V gene data show CDR1 as SGHDN and CDR2 as FVKESK. The length of the CDR3 is 14 residues. The CDR3, as DNA: TGTGCCAGCAGCCAAGACCTGGTTGGAGGGCGGCAGTTCTTC. It specifies CASSQDLVGGRQFF.

This sequence joins TRBV18 and TRBJ1-6; TRBD1 matches 9 bases. The germline V gene has CDR1 KGHSH and CDR2 LQKENI. Losses at the gene ends were 3 bases for V and 7 bases for J; bases not matched to a gene: 7. The CDR3 is 16 residues long. The CDR3 DNA is TGTGCCAGCTCACCGGACAGGGGAGGTCCCAATTCACCCCTCCACTTT. It translates to CASSPDRGGPNSPLHF.

Here the CDR3 reads CASKDRELTSYEQYV. The CDR3 coding sequence is TGCGCCAGTAAAGACAGGGAGCTGACTTCCTACGAGCAGTACGTC. The J gene is TRBJ2-7, the V gene TRBV23-1, with 7 bases fitting TRBD1. TRBV23-1 is flagged as an ORF with uncertain function. The CDR3 runs to 15 residues. V shed 9 bases and J 1 base; nucleotides not matched to a gene: 12.

This rearrangement joins TRBV9 to TRBJ2-3; D is perhaps TRBD2 (5 bases). This CDR3 comprises 15 residues. With 4 bases removed from V and 4 bases from J, the gap between germline ends came to 16 bases. Germline values: CDR1 SGDLS, CDR2 YYNGEE. CDR3 DNA: TGTGCCAGCAGCCCCCGAGGACTTCTCCCAGATACGCAGTATTTT. It codes for CASSPRGLLPDTQYF.

The rearrangement links TRBV29-1 to TRBJ2-1, with TRBD2 matching 10 bases. The germline CDR1 and CDR2 sequences are SQVTM and ANQGSEA. The CDR3 covers 14 residues. V was pared by 8 bases and J by 4 bases, with 8 bases of the junction left unmatched. The CDR3 nucleotides read TGCAGCCATAGTCCTAGCGGGGGTTACAATGAGCAGTTCTTC. It is translated as CSHSPSGGYNEQFF.

The chain couples TRBV7-9 to TRBJ1-4; the D gene is possibly TRBD1 (6 bases). V lost 4 bases, J lost 7 bases, and 16 bases lay in between. The CDR3 is made up of 15 amino acids. From germline, CDR1 is SEHNR and CDR2 FQNEAQ (reference sequence). The CDR3, as DNA: TGTGCCAGCAGCTACGGGACCGGGACAACTGAAAAACTGTTTTTT. It translates to CASSYGTGTTEKLFF.

This clone was found once. This rearrangement joins TRBV5-1 to TRBJ1-1; D might be TRBD1 (6 bases). Germline CDR1 and CDR2: SGHRS and YFSETQ. With 6 bases removed from V and 5 bases from J, the gap between germline ends came to 26 bases. The CDR3 is 17 amino acids. The CDR3 region is CASTPAGGAKRKTEAFF. CDR3 DNA sequence: TGCGCCAGCACTCCGGCCGGGGGGGCTAAGAGAAAAACTGAAGCTTTCTTT.

The V and J genes are TRBV11-2 and TRBJ2-5, with 10 bases lining up with TRBD2. The CDR3 has 16 residues. Germline assignment: CDR1 SGHAT and CDR2 FQNNGV. With 2 bases clipped from V and 3 bases from J, the junction kept 6 bases outside the gene matches. This chain's CDR3 is CASSLSSGSREETQYF. CDR3 bases: TGTGCCAGCAGCTTATCTAGCGGGAGTAGGGAAGAGACCCAGTACTTC.

The chain couples TRBV2 to TRBJ2-7; D may be TRBD1 (5 bases). This CDR3 is 14 amino acids long. CDR1 and CDR2 from the germline V gene are SNHLY and FYNNEI. V lost 7 bases, J lost 0 bases, and 13 bases lay in between. DNA for the CDR3: TGTGCCAGCACCGTGACAGAGAACTCCTACGAGCAGTACGTC. This encodes CASTVTENSYEQYV.

The chain joins TRBV5-1 to TRBJ2-3, with D possibly matching TRBD1 (6 bases). Trimming shortened V by 3 bases and J by 4 bases, and 18 bases separated the two germline ends. CDR1 is SGHRS and CDR2 is YFSETQ in the germline V gene. This CDR3 region has 16 residues. The CDR3 reads CASSSGIIQGPDTQYF. The CDR3 DNA is TGCGCCAGCAGCTCGGGAATTATACAGGGACCAGATACGCAGTATTTT. The full variable domain, with the rest looked up from reference TRBV5-1 and TRBJ2-3, is KAGVTQTPRYLIKTRGQQVTLSCSPISGHRSVSWYQQTPGQGLQFLFEYFSETQRNKGNFPGRFSGRQFSNSRSEMNVSTLELGDSALYLCASSSGIIQGPDTQYFGPGTRLTVL.

The J gene is TRBJ2-1, the V gene TRBV19; maybe TRBD1 (6 bases). From germline, CDR1 is LNHDA and CDR2 SQIVND (reference sequence). Trimming removed 5 bases from V and 12 bases from J, with 17 bases in between. The CDR3 contains 13 residues. The CDR3 bases are TGTGCCAGTAGTGTAAACCCTCAGGGGCCGCAGTTCTTC. Its translation: CASSVNPQGPQFF.

The J gene is TRBJ1-1, the V gene TRBV7-3; TRBD1 matches at 8 bases. Germline V gives CDR1 SGHTA, CDR2 FQGTGA. The ends lost 5 bases at V and 0 bases at J; junction bases unmatched: 2. This CDR3 is 14 amino acids long. The CDR3 reads CASSPGQVNTEAFF. CDR3 DNA: TGTGCCAGCAGCCCGGGACAGGTGAACACTGAAGCTTTCTTT.

The genes are TRBV4-2 and TRBJ2-5, with 11 nucleotides matching TRBD2. The ends lost 0 bases at V and 6 bases at J; junction bases unmatched: 9. The CDR3 runs 17 residues. CDR1 is LGHNA and CDR2 is YNFKEQ in the germline V gene. CDR3 nucleotide sequence: TGTGCCAGCAGCCAAGATGCTAGCGGGGGGCTAGAGAAGACCCAGTACTTC. The encoded protein is CASSQDASGGLEKTQYF.

The chain links TRBV7-3 to TRBJ2-1, with 7 bases fitting TRBD1. The CDR3 covers 15 residues. CDR1 is SGHTA and CDR2 is FQGTGA in the germline V gene. V trimming: 2 bases; J trimming: 4 bases; junction bases outside the gene matches: 5. Here the CDR3 DNA reads TGTGCCAGCAGCTTACCACCGACAGGGTACAATGAGCAGTTCTTC. This sequence encodes CASSLPPTGYNEQFF.

This clone has a single count. This rearrangement joins TRBV4-1 to TRBJ2-7, with a weak D call TRBD1 (5 bases). CDR3 length equals 15 residues. V was clipped by 1 base and J by 4 bases, with 14 bases between them. Germline V gene lookup returns CDR1 MGHRA and CDR2 YSYEKL. The CDR3 spells CASSQAQTAPYEQYV. CDR3 DNA sequence: TGCGCCAGCAGCCAAGCACAGACAGCTCCTTACGAGCAGTACGTC.

The rearrangement links TRBV6-1 to TRBJ2-7; 7 bases are a match to TRBD2. The CDR3 contains 14 residues. V shed 2 bases, J shed 4 bases, and the junction held 5 bases outside the gene matches. The germline gives CDR1 MNHNS, CDR2 SASEGT. The CDR3 here is CASSESPGGYEQYV. The DNA of the CDR3 is TGTGCCAGCAGTGAATCCCCGGGGGGATACGAGCAGTACGTC.